Listed below are T cell receptor beta chains from one sample, sequenced in a study of T cell responses to AZD1222 COVID-19 vaccine. Libraries were prepared by immunoSEQ multiplex PCR; TCRdb keeps only in-frame clonotypes and omits some of them. This sample has some 180,000 clones, with roughly 92% found just once. The sample was peripheral blood, taken 28 days after the second AZD1222 dose. The source is an adult who received the AZD1222 COVID-19 vaccine. The CDR3 runs from the conserved cysteine through the conserved F or W. D genes are given only for firm matches. Size tells how often a clone was seen (once, few, many) or the class of an expanded clone, and some rows leave it out.

>-|TRBV7-2|TRBJ1-1|-
CASSIKGQTTEAFF
TGTGCCAGCAGCATAAAAGGACAGACCACTGAAGCTTTCTTT
>-|TRBV4-1|TRBJ2-1|-
CASSQGQNEQFF
TGCGCCAGCAGCCAAGGGCAGAATGAGCAGTTCTTC
>-|TRBV19|TRBJ1-1|-
CAIEAAGNTEAFF
TGTGCCATAGAGGCGGCGGGGAACACTGAAGCTTTCTTT
>-|TRBV5-8|TRBJ1-1|-
CASSLKWGPVNTEAFF
TGTGCCAGCAGCTTGAAGTGGGGACCCGTGAACACTGAAGCTTTCTTT
>-|TRBV7-2|TRBJ1-2|-
CASSPLPGPGYGYTF
TGTGCCAGCAGCCCCCTTCCGGGACCGGGCTATGGCTACACCTTC
>-|TRBV7-6|TRBJ2-1|once
CASSPDVGWTESSYNEQFF
TGTGCCAGCAGCCCCGACGTGGGATGGACGGAGAGCTCCTACAATGAGCAGTTCTTC
>-|TRBV5-5|TRBJ1-1|once
CASSLAMANTEAFF
TGTGCCAGCAGCTTGGCCATGGCGAACACTGAAGCTTTCTTT
>TRBD1|TRBV19|TRBJ1-1|-
CATQTGAPEAFF
TGTGCCACCCAGACAGGGGCTCCTGAAGCTTTCTTT
>TRBD1|TRBV30|TRBJ1-2|-
CAWSRRGRGYTF
TGTGCCTGGAGTCGTAGGGGGCGAGGCTACACCTTC
>-|TRBV28|TRBJ1-1|-
CASSIFGSEAFF
TGTGCCAGCAGCATTTTTGGGAGTGAAGCTTTCTTT
>-|TRBV19|TRBJ2-1|-
CASSIAGSSYNEQFF
TGTGCCAGTAGTATAGCGGGAAGCTCCTACAATGAGCAGTTCTTC
>-|TRBV7-3|TRBJ2-7|-
CASSLTPGDEQYF
TGTGCCAGCAGCTTGACTCCCGGGGATGAGCAGTACTTC
>TRBD1|TRBV25-1|TRBJ2-3|-
CASSDPTGVNTDTQYF
TGTGCCAGCAGTGACCCGACAGGGGTTAACACAGATACGCAGTATTTT
>TRBD1|TRBV3-1/TRBV3-2|TRBJ2-3|-
CASSRDRATDTQYF
TGTGCCAGCAGCCGGGACAGAGCAACAGATACGCAGTATTTT
>-|TRBV2|TRBJ2-1|-
CASSEPRDPYNEQFF
TGTGCCAGCAGTGAACCCCGGGACCCATACAATGAGCAGTTCTTC
>-|TRBV5-1|TRBJ1-4|-
CASSWTSGVTNEKLFF
TGCGCCAGCAGCTGGACCTCTGGGGTGACTAATGAAAAACTGTTTTTT
>TRBD2|TRBV27|TRBJ2-7|-
CASSASGATYEQYF
TGTGCCAGCAGTGCTAGCGGGGCAACCTACGAGCAGTACTTC
>-|TRBV11-2|TRBJ1-5|-
CASSLSGTNQPQHF
TGTGCCAGCAGCTTAAGCGGGACAAATCAGCCCCAGCATTTT
>-|TRBV19|TRBJ1-1|-
CASSIWGGAEAFF
TGTGCCAGTAGTATTTGGGGGGGGGCTGAAGCTTTCTTT
>-|TRBV7-9|TRBJ2-6|-
CASSPNVPLPSGANVLTF
TGTGCCAGCAGCCCAAACGTTCCACTCCCCTCTGGGGCCAACGTCCTGACTTTC
>-|TRBV2|TRBJ1-5|-
CASNIVRYQPQHF
TGTGCCAGCAATATAGTACGGTATCAGCCCCAGCATTTT
>-|TRBV7-9|TRBJ2-3|-
CASSPEVDTQYF
TGTGCCAGCAGCCCAGAGGTAGATACGCAGTATTTT